The entry below gives a single T cell receptor beta chain sequence along with its context. As yet, its antigen is unknown. The data originate from a study of T-cell reconstitution after alpha-beta-depleted transplantation in children. Study-wide findings and caveats: The origin of alpha-beta T cells about two months after transplant was reportedly several hundred expanded graft clones. T-cell counts and diversity were attributed mostly to newly produced T cells one year after transplant.

Molecular barcoding with unique molecular identifiers was used for the TCRbeta library. One entry per CDR3 protein, called by TCRdb with MiXCR from the PCR reads. The sample contains 700,000 to 950,000 distinct CDR3 sequences, roughly 15% of which appear only once. V lost 6 bases, J lost 2 bases, and 7 bases stayed unmatched. The CDR3 totals 14 residues. Germline V gene lookup returns CDR1 MGHRA and CDR2 YSYEKL. Here the sequenced sample was PBMCs, mostly from graft donor cells, taken 360 days after TCRalphabeta/CD19-depleted stem cell transplant. J is TRBJ2-7 and V is TRBV4-1, with 7 positions matching TRBD1. This TCR was recovered from a male patient younger than 18 who had a stem cell transplant for acute lymphoblastic leukemia, so the T cells may come from the graft donor. The CDR3 here is CASSLGDSTYEQYF. CDR3 DNA sequence: TGCGCCAGCAGTTTGGGGGACAGTACCTACGAGCAGTACTTC.